Below, 8 T cell receptor beta chains from the same sample are listed, as sequenced in a study of beta chain features in type 1 diabetes. The entirety of the isolated RNA underwent reverse transcription, so expressed TCRB transcripts were sequenced. The method was immunoSEQ multiplex PCR; TCRdb's version includes in-frame clones alone and lacks a portion of them. The table records 200,000 to 300,000 clones, roughly two thirds of them present only once. The sequencing input was naive CD4+ T cells from blood. Receptor source: a man in his thirties or forties in good health.

The chain has TRBV5-4 and TRBJ2-7; 7 nucleotides align to TRBD1. The CDR3 is 14 amino acids. Unmatched junction bases numbered 0, after V lost 0 bases and J lost 0 bases. Germline V gene lookup returns CDR1 SGHNT and CDR2 YYREEE (reference sequence). DNA for the CDR3: TGTGCCAGCAGCTTGGGGGACAGCTCCTACGAGCAGTACTTC. Its protein is CASSLGDSSYEQYF.

The chain carries TRBV10-3 and TRBJ2-1; no clear D gene. V gave up 0 bases and J gave up 6 bases, with 6 bases separating them. This CDR3 has 13 amino acids. Per germline, CDR1 ENHRY and CDR2 SYGVKD. CDR3 residues: CAISESLGNEQFF. In DNA form, the CDR3 reads TGTGCCATCAGTGAGTCATTAGGCAATGAGCAGTTCTTC.

V gene TRBV27 combines with J gene TRBJ2-4, with TRBD1 as a possible D gene (5 bases). Between the trimmed V and J ends, which lost 1 base and 6 bases, there was a span of 7 bases. Germline V CDR1 and CDR2: MNHEY, SMNVEV (reference sequence). The length of the CDR3 is 13 residues. CDR3 DNA sequence: TGTGCCAGCAGTTTATGGCAGGGAAACATTCAGTACTTC. Its translation is CASSLWQGNIQYF.

J is TRBJ2-2 and V is TRBV29-1; D may match TRBD1 or TRBD2 (6 bases each). The CDR3 is 14 residues long. With 4 bases removed from V and 4 bases from J, the gap between germline ends came to 13 bases. Germline V lookup: CDR1 SQVTM, CDR2 ANQGSEA. The CDR3 nucleotides are TGCAGCGTTGCGGGGGCGGGCGGCACCGGGGAGCTGTTTTTT. The encoded protein is CSVAGAGGTGELFF.

The CDR3 loop is CASSIVAGPNYEQYF. The CDR3 region has the DNA TGTGCCAGTAGTATAGTCGCGGGACCCAACTACGAGCAGTACTTC. The V call is TRBV19, the J call TRBJ2-7; a weak D match, TRBD2 (6 bases). Trimming pared 1 base from V and 3 bases from J, leaving 13 bases between. This CDR3 is built from 15 residues. Germline values: CDR1 LNHDA, CDR2 SQIVND (reference sequence).

This chain links TRBV10-3 with TRBJ2-7; the D gene is possibly TRBD2 (5 bases). This CDR3 has 12 residues. Germline loops: CDR1 ENHRY, CDR2 SYGVKD. V dropped 10 bases and J dropped 2 bases, with 12 bases sitting between them. This chain's CDR3 is CASGRSTYEQYF. CDR3 coding DNA: TGTGCCAGCGGGCGGTCCACCTACGAGCAGTACTTC.

The chain combines TRBV30 with TRBJ2-1, with TRBD1 matching over 10 bases. This CDR3 contains 13 residues. Losses at the gene ends were 5 bases for V and 6 bases for J; bases not matched to a gene: 4. The germline V gene has CDR1 GTSNPN and CDR2 SVGIG (reference sequence). As DNA, the CDR3 is TGTGCCTGGGCCCGGGACAGGGGCAATGAGCAGTTCTTC. Residues: CAWARDRGNEQFF. Combining the CDR3 with reference TRBV30 and TRBJ2-1 gives the whole variable domain SQTIHQWPATLVQPVGSPLSLECTVEGTSNPNLYWYRQAAGRGLQLLFYSVGIGQISSEVPQNLSASRPQDRQFILSSKKLLLSDSGFYLCAWARDRGNEQFFGPGTRLTVL.

The chain is built from TRBV28 and TRBJ2-3, with 9 bases lining up with TRBD2. CDR3 length: 14 amino acids. Germline CDR1 is MDHEN and CDR2 is SYDVKM. The junction had 0 bases not matched to a gene; V was cut back by 4 bases and J by 1 base. The CDR3, as DNA: TGTGCCAGCAGTTGGACTAGCGGCACAGATACGCAGTATTTT. It is translated as CASSWTSGTDTQYF.